This T cell receptor (beta chain) was observed in a study of cytomegalovirus exposure and HLA in healthy donors. The CDR3 spans 14 residues. In germline, CDR1 is KGHSH, CDR2 LQKENI. V was pared by 3 bases and J by 0 bases, with 6 bases between. PCR used 60 Vbeta primers and 13 Jbeta primers. Clones were read by immunoSEQ multiplex PCR, and TCRdb kept only the in-frame ones, dropping some. The sample carries 120,000 or so clones, roughly 82% recorded once. V is TRBV18 and J is TRBJ1-5, with D hard to call. This clonotype was sampled from a woman younger than 30 in good health and CMV-seronegative. What was sequenced was PBMCs. CDR3 amino acids: CASSPPISNQPQHF. In nucleotides, the CDR3 is TGTGCCAGCTCACCGCCTATTAGCAATCAGCCCCAGCATTTT.